Below, 24 T cell receptor beta chains from the same sample are listed, as sequenced in a study of regulatory T cells in long-lasting Graves disease. Time point given: newly diagnosed GD, antithyroid drugs for less than 3 months. Extracted PBMC RNA gave rise to the TCR library. Combining iRepertoire HTBI primers with Arm-PCR of CDR3 regions, the authors built TCR beta libraries. TCRdb independently ran MiXCR on the multiplex PCR reads; one entry per CDR3 protein. The table records hundreds of thousands of distinct CDR3 sequences, approximately 15% of them present only once. These data also featured in a second study, about T cells in Graves' hyperthyroidism and ophthalmopathy.

Sequences were derived from peripheral blood mononuclear cells (PBMCs), sampled at new diagnosis, from a patient treated with antithyroid drugs. All receptors derive from a woman in her twenties or thirties with Graves disease.

This clonotype was found many times. CDR3 loop: CASSSGVNGYTF. In DNA, the CDR3 is TGTGCCAGTTCATCTGGGGTCAATGGCTACACCTTC. The V gene is TRBV11-1, the J gene TRBJ1-2; no reliable D call. Germline loops: CDR1 SGHAT, CDR2 FQDESV (reference sequence). The CDR3 is 12 amino acids. Trimming took 9 bases from V and 6 from J, leaving 14 bases between them.

At least ten counts were recorded for this clonotype. The chain uses TRBV3-1 and TRBJ2-3; possible D gene TRBD1, 5 bases. V was pared by 3 bases and J by 5 bases, with 9 bases between. The CDR3 is 13 amino acids. The V gene's germline CDR1 is LGHDT and CDR2 YNNKEL (reference sequence). DNA of the CDR3: TGTGCCAGCAGCCAGGCGCAGGGAGATACGCAGTATTTT. Its protein is CASSQAQGDTQYF.

The chain is built from TRBV12-3 or TRBV12-4 and TRBJ1-2, with TRBD1 matching over 8 bases. The CDR3 is 16 amino acids. With V trimmed by 6 bases and J by 6 bases, 15 bases remained unmatched. As DNA, the CDR3 is TGTGCCAGCAGACGAGCCGGGACAGGAGGAACCCATGGCTACACCTTC. Amino acids: CASRRAGTGGTHGYTF.

This clonotype has only a few counts. The chain couples TRBV20-1 to TRBJ2-5, with D maybe TRBD2 (5 bases). Germline V lookup: CDR1 DFQATT, CDR2 SNEGSKA (reference sequence). Trimming pared 4 bases from V and 2 bases from J, leaving 17 bases between. The CDR3 has 15 amino acids. CDR3 nucleotides: TGCAGTGCTATACTCCTTGGAGGCATTCAAGAGACCCAGTACTTC. This translates into CSAILLGGIQETQYF.

This clonotype showed up many times. The chain recombines TRBV18 with TRBJ2-3; D could derive from TRBD1 or TRBD2 (6 bases each). With 3 bases removed from V and 3 bases from J, the gap between germline ends came to 19 bases. Per the germline V gene, CDR1 is KGHSH and CDR2 is LQKENI. The CDR3 runs 17 residues. The CDR3 here is CASSPLGLGGATDTQYF. CDR3 DNA: TGTGCCAGCTCACCCCTGGGTCTCGGGGGCGCGACAGATACGCAGTATTTT.

The chain is built from TRBV7-9 and TRBJ2-2; D is perhaps TRBD1 or TRBD2 (5 bases each). The CDR3 consists of 14 residues. CDR1 and CDR2 from the germline V gene are SEHNR and FQNEAQ (reference sequence). Trimming removed 4 bases at V and 5 bases at J, with 11 bases between. Here the CDR3 reads CASSSTWGTGELFF. In DNA, the CDR3 is TGTGCCAGCAGCTCCACGTGGGGGACCGGGGAGCTGTTTTTT.

The V and J genes are TRBV5-1 and TRBJ2-3, with no clear D. CDR3 length: 11 amino acids. In germline, CDR1 is SGHRS, CDR2 YFSETQ. The germline V and J ends were trimmed by 7 bases and 4 bases, with 7 bases remaining between them. The CDR3 DNA sequence: TGCGCCAGCGCCCGAGCAGATACGCAGTATTTT. It translates to CASARADTQYF.

This clonotype was seen many times. The V and J genes are TRBV14 and TRBJ2-1, with 10 nucleotides matching TRBD2. CDR3 length: 16 amino acids. Trimming at V came to 4 bases and at J to 7 bases, leaving 10 bases not matched to a gene. CDR1 SGHDN and CDR2 FVKESK come from the germline V gene. CDR3 loop: CASSPRPSGSKNEQFF. CDR3 DNA: TGTGCCAGCAGCCCCAGGCCTAGCGGGAGTAAGAATGAGCAGTTCTTC.

In its sample, this clonotype was seen many times. The chain couples TRBV6-1 to TRBJ2-3; 9 nucleotides line up with TRBD1. CDR1 is MNHNS and CDR2 is SASEGT in the germline V gene. The CDR3 covers 14 residues. J was trimmed by 4 bases and V by 5 bases; bases with no gene match: 4. Here the CDR3 reads CASSLRQGADTQYF. CDR3 DNA: TGTGCCAGCAGTCTCAGACAGGGGGCAGATACGCAGTATTTT.

There are a few counts of this clonotype. The chain uses TRBV30 and TRBJ2-7; D tentatively fits TRBD1 or TRBD2 (5 bases each). This CDR3 has 15 residues. CDR1 is GTSNPN and CDR2 is SVGIG in the germline V gene (reference sequence). V lost 3 bases and J 3 bases, leaving 18 bases between the germline ends. This CDR3 reads CAWRGRAGIIYEQYF. The CDR3 nucleotides are TGTGCCTGGAGGGGACGGGCAGGGATAATCTACGAGCAGTACTTC.

This clonotype came up a few times. The V call is TRBV29-1, the J call TRBJ2-2; D might be TRBD1 or TRBD2, each matching 5 bases. Germline V gene data show CDR1 as SQVTM and CDR2 as ANQGSEA. V lost 6 bases and J lost 8, with 22 bases in between. The CDR3 totals 15 residues. Here the CDR3 reads CSVRGESGISGELFF. In DNA, the CDR3 is TGCAGCGTCCGAGGGGAATCTGGGATATCTGGGGAGCTGTTTTTT.

On this clonotype: This may come from a read error, since a much larger clone is one base off. The chain joins TRBV5-5 to TRBJ1-5, with TRBD1 identical over 7 bases. This CDR3 comprises 16 residues. Germline CDR1 is SGHKS and CDR2 is YYEKEE (reference sequence). CDR3 in DNA: TGTGTCAGCAGCTTGAGTACAGGGGTTAGCAATCAGCCCCAGCATTTT. Protein product: CVSSLSTGVSNQPQHF. The entire variable domain, with the rest obtained from reference TRBV5-5 and TRBJ1-5, is as follows: DAGVTQSPTHLIKTRGQQVTLRCSPISGHKSVSWYQQVLGQGPQFIFQYYEKEERGRGNFPDRFSARQFPNYSSELNVNALLLGDSALYLCVSSLSTGVSNQPQHFGDGTRLSIL.

This clonotype was seen repeatedly, ten times or more. This chain links TRBV28 with TRBJ1-4, with 9 bases fitting TRBD1. Per germline, CDR1 MDHEN and CDR2 SYDVKM. The CDR3 runs 15 residues. The V segment lost 6 bases and the J segment 7 bases; nucleotides outside the gene matches: 9. CDR3 in amino acids: CASRRGTTGGEKLFF. CDR3 nucleotide sequence: TGTGCCAGCAGAAGGGGGACGACAGGGGGTGAAAAACTGTTTTTT. Full variable domain (rest looked up from reference TRBV28 and TRBJ1-4): DVKVTQSSRYLVKRTGEKVFLECVQDMDHENMFWYRQDPGLGLRLIYFSYDVKMKEKGDIPEGYSVSREKKERFSLILESASTNQTSMYLCASRRGTTGGEKLFFGSGTQLSVL.

The chain joins TRBV2 to TRBJ2-3, with 9 bases matching TRBD2. V shed 6 bases and J 1 base; nucleotides not matched to a gene: 8. CDR1 and CDR2 (germline): SNHLY, FYNNEI. The CDR3 length is 16 residues. The CDR3 sequence: CASRGVSGRGTDTQYF. As DNA, the CDR3 is TGTGCCAGCAGGGGAGTTAGCGGGAGAGGCACAGATACGCAGTATTTT.

Only a few counts were recorded for this clonotype. The rearrangement links TRBV29-1 to TRBJ2-1; 7 positions match TRBD1. The CDR3 runs 13 residues. V dropped 7 bases and J dropped 5; count of bases not matched to a gene: 8. The germline V gene encodes CDR1 SQVTM and CDR2 ANQGSEA. The DNA of the CDR3 is TGCAGCGCGAACAGGGGAGCCAACAATGAGCAGTTCTTC. Protein sequence: CSANRGANNEQFF.

This clonotype was seen more than once but under ten times. The chain couples TRBV12-3 or TRBV12-4 to TRBJ2-7; TRBD2 aligns across 7 bases. Unmatched junction bases numbered 9, after V lost 6 bases and J lost 4 bases. This CDR3 comprises 14 residues. In DNA form, the CDR3 reads TGTGCCAGCAGCCAAGGGAGGGCCGTATACGAGCAGTACTTC. It translates to CASSQGRAVYEQYF.

This clonotype came up many times. The chain combines TRBV7-2 with TRBJ2-1, with D unclear. The CDR3 has 17 residues. V was shortened by 2 bases and J by 4 bases, with 18 bases between the two germline ends. The germline gives CDR1 SGHTA, CDR2 FQGNSA. The CDR3 nucleotides read TGTGCCAGCAGCTTAATATTGGCCGCCGGCTCGTACAATGAGCAGTTCTTC. Amino acid sequence: CASSLILAAGSYNEQFF.

This clonotype was seen at least ten times. The chain uses TRBV20-1 and TRBJ1-1; unclear D gene. This CDR3 contains 12 residues. The germline CDR1 and CDR2 sequences are DFQATT and SNEGSKA (reference sequence). The V gene lost 4 bases and the J gene lost 6 bases, with 12 bases spanning the gap. The CDR3 loop reads CSANLLLAEAFF. CDR3 in DNA: TGCAGTGCTAACCTCCTTTTGGCTGAAGCTTTCTTT.

This sequence joins TRBV5-1 and TRBJ2-3; TRBD2 matches at 14 bases. The CDR3 has 16 amino acids. V shed 4 bases and J 1 base; nucleotides not matched to a gene: 2. Per the germline V gene, CDR1 is SGHRS and CDR2 is YFSETQ. Here the CDR3 DNA reads TGCGCCAGCAGCAAGACTAGCGGGAGGGGCACAGATACGCAGTATTTT. Protein sequence: CASSKTSGRGTDTQYF.

This clonotype was recorded at least ten times. This chain uses TRBV27 with TRBJ2-7; 10 nucleotides match TRBD2. Losses at the gene ends were 6 bases for V and 2 bases for J; bases not matched to a gene: 4. Germline V lookup: CDR1 MNHEY, CDR2 SMNVEV (reference sequence). The CDR3 sequence is 14 residues long. Written as DNA, the CDR3 is TGTGCCAGCAGCGGACTAGCGGATCCCTACGAGCAGTACTTC. Amino acids: CASSGLADPYEQYF.

This clonotype was found many times. The V and J genes are TRBV12-3 or TRBV12-4 and TRBJ2-3, with TRBD2 matching over 11 bases. The J segment lost 4 bases and the V segment lost 3 bases, leaving 3 bases of the junction unmatched. The CDR3 consists of 15 residues. CDR3 sequence (DNA): TGTGCCAGCAGTTTCACTAGCGGGAGAGCAGATACGCAGTATTTT. This translates into CASSFTSGRADTQYF.

The table lists this clonotype with many counts. The V and J genes are TRBV12-3 or TRBV12-4 and TRBJ1-2, with D possibly TRBD1 on 6 matching bases. CDR3 length equals 16 residues. V shed 0 bases and J shed 5 bases, with 16 bases lying between them. The CDR3 sequence: CASSLARDTRLYGYTF. The CDR3 nucleotides are TGTGCCAGCAGTTTAGCCCGGGACACGAGGTTGTATGGCTACACCTTC.

The V gene is TRBV4-1, the J gene TRBJ2-2; 8 bases fit TRBD2. The V segment lost 0 bases and the J segment 4 bases; nucleotides outside the gene matches: 7. The length of the CDR3 is 17 residues. Germline V gene lookup returns CDR1 MGHRA and CDR2 YSYEKL. The CDR3 DNA sequence: TGCGCCAGCAGCCAAGAAGCACGGGAGGGGAGCACCGGGGAGCTGTTTTTT. Protein: CASSQEAREGSTGELFF.

This clonotype was seen more than once but under ten times. The chain has TRBV5-1 and TRBJ2-7, with 9 positions matching TRBD2. The length of the CDR3 is 15 residues. From germline, CDR1 is SGHRS and CDR2 YFSETQ. Trimming removed 2 bases from V and 0 bases from J; junction bases left unmatched: 3. CDR3 in DNA: TGCGCCAGCAGCTTCGTAGCGGGAGACTCCTACGAGCAGTACTTC. It encodes CASSFVAGDSYEQYF.